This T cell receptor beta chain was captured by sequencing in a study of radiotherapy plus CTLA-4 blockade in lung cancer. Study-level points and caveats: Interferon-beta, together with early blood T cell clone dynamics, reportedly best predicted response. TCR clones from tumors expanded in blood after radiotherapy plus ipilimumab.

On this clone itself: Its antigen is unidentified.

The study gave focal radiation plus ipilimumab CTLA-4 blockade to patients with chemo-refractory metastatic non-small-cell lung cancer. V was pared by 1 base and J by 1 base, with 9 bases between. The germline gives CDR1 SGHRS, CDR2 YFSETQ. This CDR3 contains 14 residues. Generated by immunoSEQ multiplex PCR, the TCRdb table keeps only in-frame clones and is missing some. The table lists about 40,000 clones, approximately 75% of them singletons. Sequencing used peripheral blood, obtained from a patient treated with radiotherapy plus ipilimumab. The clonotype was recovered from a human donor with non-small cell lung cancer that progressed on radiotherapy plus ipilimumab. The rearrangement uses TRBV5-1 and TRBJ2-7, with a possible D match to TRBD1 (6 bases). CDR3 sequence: CASSLTGQSYEQYF. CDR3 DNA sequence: TGCGCCAGCAGCTTGACAGGGCAATCCTACGAGCAGTACTTC.